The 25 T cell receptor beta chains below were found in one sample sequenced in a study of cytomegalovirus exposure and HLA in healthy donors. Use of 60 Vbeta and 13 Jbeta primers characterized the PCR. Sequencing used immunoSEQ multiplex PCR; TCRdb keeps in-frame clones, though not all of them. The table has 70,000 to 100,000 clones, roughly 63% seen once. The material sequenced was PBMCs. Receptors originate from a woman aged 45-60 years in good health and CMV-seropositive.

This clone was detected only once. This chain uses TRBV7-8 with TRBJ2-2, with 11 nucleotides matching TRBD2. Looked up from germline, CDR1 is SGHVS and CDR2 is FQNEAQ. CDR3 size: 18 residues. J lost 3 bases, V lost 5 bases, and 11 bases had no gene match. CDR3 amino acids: CASSPEVAGGMYTGELFF. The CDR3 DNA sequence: TGTGCCAGCAGCCCCGAGGTAGCGGGGGGGATGTACACCGGGGAGCTGTTTTTT.

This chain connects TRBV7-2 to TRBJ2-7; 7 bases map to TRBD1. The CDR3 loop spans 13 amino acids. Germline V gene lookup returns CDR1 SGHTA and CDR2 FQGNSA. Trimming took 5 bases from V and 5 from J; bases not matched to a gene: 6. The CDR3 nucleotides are TGTGCCAGCAGCCCGAACAGGGGCGACGAGCAGTACTTC. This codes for CASSPNRGDEQYF.

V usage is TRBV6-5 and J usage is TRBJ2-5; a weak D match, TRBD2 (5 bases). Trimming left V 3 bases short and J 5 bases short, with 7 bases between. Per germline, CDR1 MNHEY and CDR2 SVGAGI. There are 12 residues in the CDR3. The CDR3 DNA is TGTGCCAGCAGTTATACGGGGGAGACCCAGTACTTC. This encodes CASSYTGETQYF.

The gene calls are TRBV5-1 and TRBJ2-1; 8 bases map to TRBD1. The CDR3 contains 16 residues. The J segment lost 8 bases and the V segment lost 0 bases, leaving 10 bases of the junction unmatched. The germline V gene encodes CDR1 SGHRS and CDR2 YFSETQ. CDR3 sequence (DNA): TGCGCCAGCAGCTTGGCCGAACGGACAGGGATCGATGAGCAGTTCTTC. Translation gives CASSLAERTGIDEQFF.

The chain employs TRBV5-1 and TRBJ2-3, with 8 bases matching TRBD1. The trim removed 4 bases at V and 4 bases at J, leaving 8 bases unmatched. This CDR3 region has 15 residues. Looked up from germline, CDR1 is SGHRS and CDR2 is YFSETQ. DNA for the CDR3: TGCGCCAGCAGCATCCCCGGACAGGGTGCAGATACGCAGTATTTT. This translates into CASSIPGQGADTQYF. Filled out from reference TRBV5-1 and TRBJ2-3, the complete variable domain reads KAGVTQTPRYLIKTRGQQVTLSCSPISGHRSVSWYQQTPGQGLQFLFEYFSETQRNKGNFPGRFSGRQFSNSRSEMNVSTLELGDSALYLCASSIPGQGADTQYFGPGTRLTVL.

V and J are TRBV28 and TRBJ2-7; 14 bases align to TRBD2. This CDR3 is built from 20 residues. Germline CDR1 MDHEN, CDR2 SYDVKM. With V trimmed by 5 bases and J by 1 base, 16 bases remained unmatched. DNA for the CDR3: TGTGCCAGCAGTCGGCGACAATCGGGACTAGCGGGGGCTACATCCTACGAGCAGTACTTC. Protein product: CASSRRQSGLAGATSYEQYF.

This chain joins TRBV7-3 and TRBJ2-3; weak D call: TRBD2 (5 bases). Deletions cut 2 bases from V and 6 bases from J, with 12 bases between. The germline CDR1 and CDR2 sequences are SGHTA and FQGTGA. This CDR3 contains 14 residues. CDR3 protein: CASSLVGSRDTQYF. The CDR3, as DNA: TGTGCCAGCAGCTTAGTGGGGAGTCGGGATACGCAGTATTTT.

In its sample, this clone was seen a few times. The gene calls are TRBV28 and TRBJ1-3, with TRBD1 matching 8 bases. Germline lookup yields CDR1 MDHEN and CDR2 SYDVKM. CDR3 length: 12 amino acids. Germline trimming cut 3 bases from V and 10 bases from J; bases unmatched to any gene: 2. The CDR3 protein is CASSFGDRTIYF. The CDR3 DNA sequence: TGTGCCAGCAGTTTTGGGGACAGGACCATATATTTT.

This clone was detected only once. The CDR3 bases are TGTGCCAGCAGCTTAGATCAGGTCCCCCGATATGGCTACACCTTC. As protein: CASSLDQVPRYGYTF. The V and J genes are TRBV7-9 and TRBJ1-2; no reliable D call. With 1 base removed from V and 5 bases from J, the gap between germline ends came to 14 bases. Germline CDR1 reads SEHNR; CDR2 reads FQNEAQ (reference sequence). CDR3 length equals 15 residues.

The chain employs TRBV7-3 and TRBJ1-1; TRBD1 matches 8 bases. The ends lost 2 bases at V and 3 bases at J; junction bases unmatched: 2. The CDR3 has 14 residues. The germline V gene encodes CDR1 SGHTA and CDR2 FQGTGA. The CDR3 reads CASSLSGGYTEAFF. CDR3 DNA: TGTGCCAGCAGCTTATCAGGGGGCTACACTGAAGCTTTCTTT.

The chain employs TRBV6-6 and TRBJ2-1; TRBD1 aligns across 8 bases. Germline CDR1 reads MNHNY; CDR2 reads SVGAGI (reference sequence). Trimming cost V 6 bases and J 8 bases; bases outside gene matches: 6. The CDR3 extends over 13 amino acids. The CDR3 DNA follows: TGTGCCAGCAGGGAGACAGGGGTTGATGAGCAGTTCTTC. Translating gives CASRETGVDEQFF.

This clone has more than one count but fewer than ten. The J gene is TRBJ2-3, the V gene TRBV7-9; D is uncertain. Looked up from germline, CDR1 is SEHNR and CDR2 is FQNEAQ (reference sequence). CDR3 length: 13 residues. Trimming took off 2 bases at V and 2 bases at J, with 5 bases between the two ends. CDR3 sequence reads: CASSLQATDTQYF. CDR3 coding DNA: TGTGCCAGCAGCTTACAGGCCACAGATACGCAGTATTTT.

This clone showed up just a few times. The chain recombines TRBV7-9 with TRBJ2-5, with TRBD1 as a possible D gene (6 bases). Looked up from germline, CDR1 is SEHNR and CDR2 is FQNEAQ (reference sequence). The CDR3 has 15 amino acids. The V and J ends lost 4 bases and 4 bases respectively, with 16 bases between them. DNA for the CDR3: TGTGCCAGCAGCTCTTCACAGGGATTAGCAGAGACCCAGTACTTC. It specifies CASSSSQGLAETQYF.

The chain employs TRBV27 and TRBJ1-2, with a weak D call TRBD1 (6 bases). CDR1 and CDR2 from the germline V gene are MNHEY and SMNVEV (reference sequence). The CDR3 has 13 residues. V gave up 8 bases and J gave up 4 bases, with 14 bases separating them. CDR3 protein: CASSSQGIYGYTF. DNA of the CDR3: TGTGCCAGCTCTTCCCAGGGGATCTATGGCTACACCTTC.

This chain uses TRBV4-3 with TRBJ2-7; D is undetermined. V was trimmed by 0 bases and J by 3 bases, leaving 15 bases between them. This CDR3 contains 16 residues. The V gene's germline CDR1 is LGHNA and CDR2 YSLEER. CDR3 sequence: CASSQDQTANLYEQYF. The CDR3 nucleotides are TGCGCCAGCAGCCAAGATCAAACAGCCAACCTCTACGAGCAGTACTTC.

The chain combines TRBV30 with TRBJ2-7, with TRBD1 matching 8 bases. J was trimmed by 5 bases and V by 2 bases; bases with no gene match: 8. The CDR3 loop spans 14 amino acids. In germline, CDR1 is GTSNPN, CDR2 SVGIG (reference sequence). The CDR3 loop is CAWSLGQGYDEQYF. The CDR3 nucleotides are TGTGCCTGGAGTCTCGGACAGGGTTACGACGAGCAGTACTTC.

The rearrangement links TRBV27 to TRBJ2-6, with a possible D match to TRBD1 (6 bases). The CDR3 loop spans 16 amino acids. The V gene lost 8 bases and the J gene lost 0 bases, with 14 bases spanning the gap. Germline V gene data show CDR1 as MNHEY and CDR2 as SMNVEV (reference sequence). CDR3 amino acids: CASRQASSSGANVLTF. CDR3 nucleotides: TGTGCCAGCCGACAGGCTTCAAGCTCTGGGGCCAACGTCCTGACTTTC.

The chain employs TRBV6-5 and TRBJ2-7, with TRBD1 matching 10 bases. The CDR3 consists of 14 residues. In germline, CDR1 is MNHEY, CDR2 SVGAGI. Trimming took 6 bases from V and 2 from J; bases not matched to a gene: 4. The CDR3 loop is CASRRGQGAYEQYF. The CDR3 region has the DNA TGTGCCAGCAGGAGAGGACAGGGGGCCTACGAGCAGTACTTC.

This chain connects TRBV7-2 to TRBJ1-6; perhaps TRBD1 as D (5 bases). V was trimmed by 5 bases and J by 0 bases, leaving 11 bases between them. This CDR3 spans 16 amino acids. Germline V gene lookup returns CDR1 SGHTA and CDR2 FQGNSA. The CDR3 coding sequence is TGTGCCAGCAGCCCTGACAGCCGCTCCTATAATTCACCCCTCCACTTT. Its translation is CASSPDSRSYNSPLHF.

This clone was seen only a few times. Written as DNA, the CDR3 is TGTGCCAGCAGTACTAAGACTAGCGGGGGGATCGGCTCCTACGAGCAGTACTTC. Protein: CASSTKTSGGIGSYEQYF. The gene calls are TRBV28 and TRBJ2-7, with 13 bases aligning to TRBD2. The CDR3 length is 18 residues. The germline gives CDR1 MDHEN, CDR2 SYDVKM. V lost 5 bases to trimming and J lost 0 bases; unmatched junction nucleotides: 10. The full variable domain, completed using reference TRBV28 and TRBJ2-7, is DVKVTQSSRYLVKRTGEKVFLECVQDMDHENMFWYRQDPGLGLRLIYFSYDVKMKEKGDIPEGYSVSREKKERFSLILESASTNQTSMYLCASSTKTSGGIGSYEQYFGPGTRLTVT.

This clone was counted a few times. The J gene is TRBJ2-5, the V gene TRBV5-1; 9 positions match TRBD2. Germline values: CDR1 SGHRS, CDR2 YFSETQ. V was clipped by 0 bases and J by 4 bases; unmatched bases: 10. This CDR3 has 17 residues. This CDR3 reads CASSLGLAADPGETQYF. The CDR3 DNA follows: TGCGCCAGCAGCTTGGGACTAGCGGCAGATCCAGGAGAGACCCAGTACTTC. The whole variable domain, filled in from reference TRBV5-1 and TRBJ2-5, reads KAGVTQTPRYLIKTRGQQVTLSCSPISGHRSVSWYQQTPGQGLQFLFEYFSETQRNKGNFPGRFSGRQFSNSRSEMNVSTLELGDSALYLCASSLGLAADPGETQYFGPGTRLLVL.

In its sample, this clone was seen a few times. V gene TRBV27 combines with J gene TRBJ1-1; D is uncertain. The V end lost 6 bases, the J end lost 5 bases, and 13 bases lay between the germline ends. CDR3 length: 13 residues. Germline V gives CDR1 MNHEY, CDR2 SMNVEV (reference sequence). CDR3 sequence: CASRFTVWTEAFF. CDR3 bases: TGTGCCAGCAGGTTCACGGTCTGGACTGAAGCTTTCTTT.

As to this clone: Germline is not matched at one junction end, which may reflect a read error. CDR3 sequence: CAISESGTGGMDTQYF. As DNA, the CDR3 is TGTGCCATCAGTGAGTCCGGGACAGGGGGCATGGATACGCAGTATTTT. The chain uses TRBV6-1 and TRBJ2-3; 12 bases fit TRBD1. Per germline, CDR1 MNHNS and CDR2 SASEGT. The CDR3 spans 16 residues.

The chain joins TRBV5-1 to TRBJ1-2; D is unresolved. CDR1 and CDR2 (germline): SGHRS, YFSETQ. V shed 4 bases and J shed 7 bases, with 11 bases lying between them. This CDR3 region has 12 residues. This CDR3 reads CASSPIGGGYTF. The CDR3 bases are TGCGCCAGCAGCCCGATCGGAGGTGGCTACACCTTC.

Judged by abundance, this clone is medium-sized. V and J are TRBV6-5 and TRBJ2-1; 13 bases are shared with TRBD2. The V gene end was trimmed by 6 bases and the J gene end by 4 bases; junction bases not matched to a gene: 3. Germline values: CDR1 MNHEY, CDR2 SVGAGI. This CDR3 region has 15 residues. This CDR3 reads CASRTSGGNYNEQFF. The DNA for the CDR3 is TGTGCCAGCAGGACTAGCGGGGGGAATTACAATGAGCAGTTCTTC.